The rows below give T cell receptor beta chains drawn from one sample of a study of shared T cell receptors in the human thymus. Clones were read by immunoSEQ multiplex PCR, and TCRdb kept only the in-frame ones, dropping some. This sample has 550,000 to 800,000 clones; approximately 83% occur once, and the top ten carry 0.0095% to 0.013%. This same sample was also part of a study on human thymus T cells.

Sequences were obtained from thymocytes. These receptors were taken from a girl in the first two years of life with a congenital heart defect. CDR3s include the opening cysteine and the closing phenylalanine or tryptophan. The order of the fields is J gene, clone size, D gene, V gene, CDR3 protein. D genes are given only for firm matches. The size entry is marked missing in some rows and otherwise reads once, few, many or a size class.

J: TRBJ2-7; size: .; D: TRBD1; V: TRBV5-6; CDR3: CASSLKGRGTGCEQYF
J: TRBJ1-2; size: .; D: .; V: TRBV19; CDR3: CASSTPTGGGYGYTF
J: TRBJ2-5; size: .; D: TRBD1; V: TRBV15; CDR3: CATSGGRGQGRETQYF
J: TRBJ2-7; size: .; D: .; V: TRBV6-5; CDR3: CASSYSSPGQTYEQYF
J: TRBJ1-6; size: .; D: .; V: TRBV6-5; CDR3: CASSYSGGDPTGSLHF
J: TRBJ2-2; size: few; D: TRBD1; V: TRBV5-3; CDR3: CARNSDRGLLNTGELFF
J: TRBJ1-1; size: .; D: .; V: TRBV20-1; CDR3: CSTNRRTEAFF
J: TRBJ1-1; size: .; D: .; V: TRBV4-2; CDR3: CASSQSRQLNTEAFF
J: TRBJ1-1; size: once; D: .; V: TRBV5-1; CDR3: CASSPQGSAEAFF
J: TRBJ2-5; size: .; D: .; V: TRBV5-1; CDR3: CASSLGGGFWGGCQETQYF
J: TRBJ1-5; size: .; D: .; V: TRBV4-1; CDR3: CASSQEGNAGSSRKSNQPQHF
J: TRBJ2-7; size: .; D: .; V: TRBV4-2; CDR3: CASSRFGLAQNYNYEQYF
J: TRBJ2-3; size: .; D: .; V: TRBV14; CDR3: CASRATATADFEFDTQYF
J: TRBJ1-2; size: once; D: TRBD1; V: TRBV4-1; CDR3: CASSRDSATNYGYTF